This TCR beta chain appears in the sequencing data of a study of blood T cells in healthy people across ages. About the research overall: About one barcoded beta molecule was captured per two T cells (by template switching). Overall study findings and caveats: The lack of PBMC sorting stopped any conclusive naive versus antigen-experienced comparison.

The CDR3 has 18 residues. The germline gives CDR1 LGHNA, CDR2 YNFKEQ. V was pared by 0 bases and J by 6 bases, with 13 bases of the junction left unmatched. About this clonotype: Its matching antigen is unknown.

Through a sample-barcoded 5' primer and a J-beta primer mix, a second PCR was run for roughly 7 to 11 cycles. Each CDR3 protein gets one entry after TCRdb re-called the 5' RACE reads with MiXCR. The repertoire holds some 880,000 distinct CDR3 sequences, with around 34% as singletons. Donors were systemically healthy Caucasian individuals from Russia aged 6 to 90 years. The receptor comes from a man between 18 and 29 years old in good health. Sequencing used blood. J is TRBJ1-2 and V is TRBV4-2; 10 nucleotides align to TRBD1. CDR3 sequence (DNA): TGTGCCAGCAGCCAAGAGCTCGGACCGGGACAGGGGCGTAATGGCTACACCTTC. Translated, it gives CASSQELGPGQGRNGYTF.